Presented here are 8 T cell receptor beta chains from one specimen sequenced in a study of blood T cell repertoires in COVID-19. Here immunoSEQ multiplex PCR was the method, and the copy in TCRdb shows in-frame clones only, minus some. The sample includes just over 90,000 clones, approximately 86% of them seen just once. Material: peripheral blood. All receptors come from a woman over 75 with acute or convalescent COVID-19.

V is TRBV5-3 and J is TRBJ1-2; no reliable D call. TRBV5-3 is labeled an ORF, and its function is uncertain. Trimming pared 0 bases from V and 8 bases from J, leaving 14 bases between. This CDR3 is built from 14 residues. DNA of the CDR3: TGTGCCAGAAGCTTGGGTGGACCTAGAGGGGGCTACACCTTC. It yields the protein CARSLGGPRGGYTF.

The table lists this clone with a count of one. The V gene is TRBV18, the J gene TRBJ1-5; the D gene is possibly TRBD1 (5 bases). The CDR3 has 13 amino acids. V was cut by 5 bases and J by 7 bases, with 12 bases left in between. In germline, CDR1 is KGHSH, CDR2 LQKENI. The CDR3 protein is CASSTGRDQPQHF. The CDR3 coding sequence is TGTGCCAGCTCAACGGGGAGGGACCAGCCCCAGCATTTT. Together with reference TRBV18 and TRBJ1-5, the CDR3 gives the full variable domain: NAGVMQNPRHLVRRRGQEARLRCSPMKGHSHVYWYRQLPEEGLKFMVYLQKENIIDESGMPKERFSAEFPKEGPSILRIQQVVRGDSAAYFCASSTGRDQPQHFGDGTRLSIL.

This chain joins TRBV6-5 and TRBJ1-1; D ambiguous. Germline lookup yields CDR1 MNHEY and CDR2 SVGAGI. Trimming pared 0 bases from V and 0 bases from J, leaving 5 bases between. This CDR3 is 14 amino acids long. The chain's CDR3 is CASSYSEVNTEAFF. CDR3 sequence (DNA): TGTGCCAGCAGTTACTCCGAGGTGAACACTGAAGCTTTCTTT.

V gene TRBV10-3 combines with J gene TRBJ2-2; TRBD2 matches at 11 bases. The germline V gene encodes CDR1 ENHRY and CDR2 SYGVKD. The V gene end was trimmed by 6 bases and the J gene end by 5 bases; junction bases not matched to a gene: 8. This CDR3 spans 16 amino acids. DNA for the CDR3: TGTGCCATCAGGACTAGCGGGGTTACAAGGACCGGGGAGCTGTTTTTT. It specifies CAIRTSGVTRTGELFF.

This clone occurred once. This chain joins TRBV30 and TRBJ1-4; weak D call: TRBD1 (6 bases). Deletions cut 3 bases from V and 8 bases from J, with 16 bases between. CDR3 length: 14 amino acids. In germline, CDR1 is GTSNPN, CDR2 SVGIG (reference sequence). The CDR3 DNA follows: TGTGCCTGGAGCCCTAACAGGGTTGGGGAAAAACTGTTTTTT. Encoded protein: CAWSPNRVGEKLFF.

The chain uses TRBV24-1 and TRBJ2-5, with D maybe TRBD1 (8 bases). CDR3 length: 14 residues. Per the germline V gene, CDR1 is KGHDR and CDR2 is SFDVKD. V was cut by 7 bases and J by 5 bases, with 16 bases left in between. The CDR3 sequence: CATSKGGDRETQYF. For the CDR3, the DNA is TGTGCCACCAGCAAGGGGGGGGACAGGGAGACCCAGTACTTC.

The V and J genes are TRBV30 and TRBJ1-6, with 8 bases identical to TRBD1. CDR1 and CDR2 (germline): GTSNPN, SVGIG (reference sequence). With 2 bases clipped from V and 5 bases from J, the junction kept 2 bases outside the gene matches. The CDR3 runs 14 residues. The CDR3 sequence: CAWSLDRDNSPLHF. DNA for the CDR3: TGTGCCTGGAGTCTGGACAGGGATAATTCACCCCTCCACTTT.

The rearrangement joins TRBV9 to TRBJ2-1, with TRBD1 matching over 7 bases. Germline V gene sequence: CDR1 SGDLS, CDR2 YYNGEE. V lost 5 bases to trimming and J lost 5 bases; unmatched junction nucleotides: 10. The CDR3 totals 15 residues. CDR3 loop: CASSAQGVTDNEQFF. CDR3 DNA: TGTGCCAGCAGTGCTCAGGGGGTAACGGACAATGAGCAGTTCTTC. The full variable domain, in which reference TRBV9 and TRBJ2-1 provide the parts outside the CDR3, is DSGVTQTPKHLITATGQRVTLRCSPRSGDLSVYWYQQSLDQGLQFLIQYYNGEERAKGNILERFSAQQFPDLHSELNLSSLELGDSALYFCASSAQGVTDNEQFFGPGTRLTVL.